The clone carrying this TCR beta chain was seen a handful of times. Its antigen is as yet unknown. This sample is drawn from a study of blood T cells in healthy people across ages. PCR was performed a second time for about 6 to 11 cycles using a sample-barcoded 5' primer and a J-beta primer mix. TCRdb processed the 5' RACE reads anew with MiXCR; each CDR3 protein has one entry. The repertoire includes about 760,000 distinct CDR3 sequences, approximately 25% of them detected once, and 9.4% sits in the top ten. The study's findings and limits: The CMV status of each donor remained undetermined, and this could have confounded shifts in expanded clonotypes. PBMCs left unsorted prevented a conclusive naive versus antigen-experienced comparison.

Losses at the gene ends were 3 bases for V and 3 bases for J; bases not matched to a gene: 14. The CDR3 extends over 18 amino acids. Germline V gene data show CDR1 as LGHNA and CDR2 as YNFKEQ. The sample was also linked to a second study, of T cells of mothers and their children. This second report adds: An overlap that was slightly higher, though non-significant, was seen in related mother-child pairs versus unrelated pairs.

Sequenced input: blood. The chain couples TRBV4-2 to TRBJ2-7; the match to TRBD1 covers 10 bases. The source is a boy aged 10-17 years in good health. As DNA, the CDR3 is TGTGCCAGCAGCCAGGACCCCCACGCAGGACAGGGGGTCTACGAGCAGTACTTC. Residues: CASSQDPHAGQGVYEQYF.